These 3 T cell receptor beta chains were all obtained from the same sample, sequenced in a study of blood T cell repertoires in COVID-19. TCRdb's copy holds only in-frame clones and misses some; the assay was immunoSEQ multiplex PCR. The repertoire has roughly 39,000 clones, 75% to 85% of them found once; the top ten carry approximately 23%. What was sequenced was peripheral blood. The receptors were sampled from a man between 70 and 80 years old with acute or convalescent COVID-19.

The V and J genes are TRBV12-2 and TRBJ1-1; the tabulated D call, TRBD1, remains unverified against the DNA. TRBV12-2 is reported as a pseudogene. This CDR3 spans 15 amino acids. The CDR3 bases are TGTGCAAGTCGCTTACGCCCGCGTACAGGGACTGAAGCTTTCTTT. Protein: CASRLRPRTGTEAFF.

The chain couples TRBV5-4 to TRBJ1-5; a weak D match, TRBD1 (6 bases). Germline V gene data show CDR1 as SGHNT and CDR2 as YYREEE (reference sequence). CDR3 length equals 13 residues. V shed 4 bases and J shed 5 bases, with 10 bases lying between them. The CDR3 region has the DNA TGTGCCAGCAGCCGAGGGGGGGATCAGCCCCAGCATTTT. Its protein is CASSRGGDQPQHF.

V usage is TRBV19 and J usage is TRBJ1-1; D remains ambiguous. V was pared by 8 bases and J by 1 base, with 11 bases between. CDR3 length: 13 residues. Per the germline V gene, CDR1 is LNHDA and CDR2 is SQIVND (reference sequence). CDR3 sequence reads: CASGRVANTEAFF. In DNA form, the CDR3 reads TGTGCCAGTGGTCGGGTGGCGAACACTGAAGCTTTCTTT.